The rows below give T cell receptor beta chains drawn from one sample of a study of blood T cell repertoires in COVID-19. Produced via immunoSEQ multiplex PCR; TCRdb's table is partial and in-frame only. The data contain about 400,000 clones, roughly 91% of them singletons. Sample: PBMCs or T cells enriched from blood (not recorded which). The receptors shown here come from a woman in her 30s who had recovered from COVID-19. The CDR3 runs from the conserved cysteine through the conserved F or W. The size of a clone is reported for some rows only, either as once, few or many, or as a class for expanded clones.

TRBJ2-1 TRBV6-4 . CASSVTSGPYNEQFF
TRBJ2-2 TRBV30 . CAWTPTSPGELFF
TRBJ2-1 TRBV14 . CASSPRGLQLHEQFF
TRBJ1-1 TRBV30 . CAWEVRDTEAFF
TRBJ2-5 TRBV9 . CASSVGLAAHKNQETQYF
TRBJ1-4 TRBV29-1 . CSVFGNEKLFF
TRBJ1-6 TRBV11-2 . CASSLNRGGDNSPLHF
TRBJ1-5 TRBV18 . CASSPGQGIQPQHF
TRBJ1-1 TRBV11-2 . CASSLVRNTEAFF
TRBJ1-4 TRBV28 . CASSLQGRNEKLFF
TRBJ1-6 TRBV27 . CASSDNWGQLLDNSPLHF
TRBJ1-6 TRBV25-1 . CASSELVSENSPLHF
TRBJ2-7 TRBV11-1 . CASSLLTYEQYF
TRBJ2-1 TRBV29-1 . CSSRLAGDIRSEQFF
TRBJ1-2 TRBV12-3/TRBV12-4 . CASSLRRYGYTF
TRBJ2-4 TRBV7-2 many CASSFFGQGKNIQYF
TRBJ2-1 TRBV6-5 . CASRPGTSGRNEQFF
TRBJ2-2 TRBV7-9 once CASSSPSGNTGELFF
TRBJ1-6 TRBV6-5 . CASSTLGGAGSPLHF
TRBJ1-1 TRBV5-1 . CASSLEPRNTEAFF
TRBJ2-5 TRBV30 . CAWRRTSGRAETQYF
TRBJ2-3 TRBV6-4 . CASSAPGQRGVSTDTQYF
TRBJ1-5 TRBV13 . CASSFRGVNQPQHF
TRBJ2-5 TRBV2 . CASSEPSGDRLQETQYF
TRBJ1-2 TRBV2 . CASGTGSYGYTF
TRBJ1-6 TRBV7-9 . CASSLGQGSYNSPLHF
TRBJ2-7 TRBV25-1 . CASSVQGIYEQYF
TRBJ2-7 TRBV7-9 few CASSPSTGLYEQYF
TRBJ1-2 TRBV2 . CASSLALTGSFSTYGYTF
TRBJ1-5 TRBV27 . CASSSLPDRLTWHF
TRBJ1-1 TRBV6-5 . CASRGTGSHTEAFF
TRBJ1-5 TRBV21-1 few CASSKGPPNQPQHF
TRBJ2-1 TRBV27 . CASSFLPQVYNEQFF
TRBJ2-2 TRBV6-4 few CASRTDRDTGELFF
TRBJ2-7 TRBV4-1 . CASSQESGLPAEQYF